The 5 T cell receptor beta chains listed next were all sequenced from one sample in a study of blood T cell repertoires in COVID-19. TCRdb's table, derived via immunoSEQ multiplex PCR, lists solely in-frame clones and lacks some. Among 310,000 or so clones listed, more than 75% were seen once. Material: peripheral blood. The receptors derive from a man aged 50-59 years with active or convalescent COVID-19.

This chain uses TRBV5-4 with TRBJ1-2; TRBD1 might be the D (5 bases). This CDR3 comprises 15 residues. V shed 1 base and J shed 3 bases, with 13 bases lying between them. The V gene's germline CDR1 is SGHNT and CDR2 YYREEE (reference sequence). CDR3 protein: CASSLQKGLDYGYTF. DNA of the CDR3: TGTGCCAGCAGCTTGCAAAAGGGGTTAGACTATGGCTACACCTTC.

This chain connects TRBV4-3 to TRBJ2-3, with D possibly TRBD2 on 6 matching bases. There are 16 residues in the CDR3. Trimming removed 0 bases from V and 6 bases from J, with 16 bases in between. Germline V CDR1 and CDR2: LGHNA, YSLEER. This CDR3 reads CASSQDIGEAGDTQYF. Here the CDR3 DNA reads TGCGCCAGCAGCCAAGATATTGGGGAGGCCGGCGATACGCAGTATTTT.

For the CDR3, the DNA is TGTGCCAGCCGCGAAGCCAACCCTCAGCCCCAGCATTTT. Its translation is CASREANPQPQHF. The rearrangement joins TRBV6-6 to TRBJ1-5, with no clear D. In germline, CDR1 is MNHNY, CDR2 SVGAGI (reference sequence). V lost 8 bases and J lost 6, with 14 bases in between. The CDR3 has 13 amino acids.

This clone is a singleton in its sample. This chain uses TRBV24-1 with TRBJ2-1, with 9 bases aligning to TRBD1. Germline CDR1 is KGHDR and CDR2 is SFDVKD. Trimming cost V 4 bases and J 6 bases; bases outside gene matches: 6. This CDR3 comprises 15 residues. The CDR3 reads CATSEPGQGSNEQFF. CDR3 in DNA: TGTGCCACCAGTGAACCGGGACAGGGTAGCAATGAGCAGTTCTTC.

Only one count was recorded for this clone. This chain joins TRBV7-2 and TRBJ1-2, with 7 bases lining up with TRBD1. This CDR3 is 14 amino acids long. Germline trimming cut 5 bases from V and 0 bases from J; bases unmatched to any gene: 3. CDR1 and CDR2 from the germline V gene are SGHTA and FQGNSA. CDR3 DNA: TGTGCCAGCAGCCCCGGGACAGCTAACTATGGCTACACCTTC. Translated: CASSPGTANYGYTF.